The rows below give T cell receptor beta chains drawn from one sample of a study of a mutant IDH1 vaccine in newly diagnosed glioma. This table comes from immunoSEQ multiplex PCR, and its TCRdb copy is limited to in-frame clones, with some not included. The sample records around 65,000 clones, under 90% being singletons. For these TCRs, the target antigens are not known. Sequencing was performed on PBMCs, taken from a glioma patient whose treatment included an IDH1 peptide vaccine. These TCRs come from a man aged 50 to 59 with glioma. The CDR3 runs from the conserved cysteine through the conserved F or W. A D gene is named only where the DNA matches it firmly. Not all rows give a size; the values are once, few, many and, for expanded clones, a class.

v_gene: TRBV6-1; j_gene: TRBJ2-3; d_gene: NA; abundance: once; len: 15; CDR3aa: CASSQGLTGAYTQYF; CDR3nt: TGTGCCAGCAGTCAAGGACTTACCGGGGCGTATACGCAGTATTTT
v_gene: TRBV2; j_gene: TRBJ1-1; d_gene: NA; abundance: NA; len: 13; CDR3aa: CASSDASVRARAF; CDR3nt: TGTGCCAGCAGTGATGCGTCGGTACGGGCGAGGGCTTTT
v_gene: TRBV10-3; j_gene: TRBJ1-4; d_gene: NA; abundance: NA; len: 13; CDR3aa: CAISPLANEKLFF; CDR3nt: TGTGCCATCAGTCCACTGGCTAATGAAAAACTGTTTTTT
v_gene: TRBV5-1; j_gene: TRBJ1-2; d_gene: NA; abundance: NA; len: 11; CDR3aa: CASSLGFGYTF; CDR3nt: TGCGCCAGCAGCTTGGGGTTTGGCTACACCTTC
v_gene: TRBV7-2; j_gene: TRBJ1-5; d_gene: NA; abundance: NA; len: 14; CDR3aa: CASSLGRDNQPQHF; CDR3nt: TGTGCCAGCAGCTTAGGCAGGGACAATCAGCCCCAGCATTTT
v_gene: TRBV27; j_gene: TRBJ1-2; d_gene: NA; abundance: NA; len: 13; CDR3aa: CASSFNSEDGYTF; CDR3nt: TGTGCCAGCAGCTTCAACAGCGAAGATGGCTACACCTTC
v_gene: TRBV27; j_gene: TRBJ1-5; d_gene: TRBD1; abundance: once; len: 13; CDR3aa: CASSTGGNQPQHF; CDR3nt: TGTGCCAGCAGTACAGGGGGGAATCAGCCCCAGCATTTT
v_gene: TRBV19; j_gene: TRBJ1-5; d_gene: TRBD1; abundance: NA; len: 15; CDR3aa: CASAWTGTSNQPQHF; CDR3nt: TGTGCCAGTGCCTGGACAGGTACAAGCAATCAGCCCCAGCATTTT
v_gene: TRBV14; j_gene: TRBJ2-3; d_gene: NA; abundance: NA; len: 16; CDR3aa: CASSQRLSVDTDTQYF; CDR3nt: TGTGCCAGCAGCCAACGTCTCTCGGTCGACACAGATACGCAGTATTTT
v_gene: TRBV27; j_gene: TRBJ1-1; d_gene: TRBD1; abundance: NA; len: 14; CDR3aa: CASSPGDRNTEAFF; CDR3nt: TGTGCCAGCAGTCCCGGGGACAGGAACACTGAAGCTTTCTTT
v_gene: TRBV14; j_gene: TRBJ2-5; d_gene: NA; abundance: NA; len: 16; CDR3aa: CASSPRTGAGSGAQYF; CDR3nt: TGTGCCAGCAGCCCGAGAACTGGCGCAGGGAGCGGAGCCCAGTACTTC
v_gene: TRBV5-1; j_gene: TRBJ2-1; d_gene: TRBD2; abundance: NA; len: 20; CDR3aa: CASSLGTFFTGTSGYNEQFF; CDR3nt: TGCGCCAGCAGCTTGGGGACCTTTTTTACCGGGACTAGCGGATACAATGAGCAGTTCTTC
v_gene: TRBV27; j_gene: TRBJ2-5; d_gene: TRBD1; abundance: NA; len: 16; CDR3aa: CASSFPRGKDQETQYF; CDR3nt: TGTGCCAGCAGTTTCCCCAGGGGGAAGGACCAAGAGACCCAGTACTTC
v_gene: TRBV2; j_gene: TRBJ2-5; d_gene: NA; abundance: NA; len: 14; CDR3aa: CASSVFGTRETQYF; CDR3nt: TGTGCCAGCAGTGTTTTCGGGACAAGAGAGACCCAGTACTTC
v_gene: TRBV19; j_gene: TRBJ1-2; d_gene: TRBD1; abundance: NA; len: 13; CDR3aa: CASSPTGVYGYTF; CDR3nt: TGTGCCAGTAGCCCCACAGGGGTCTATGGCTACACCTTC
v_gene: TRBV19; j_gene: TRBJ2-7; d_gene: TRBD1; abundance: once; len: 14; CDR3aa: CASSIWDRADEQYF; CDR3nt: TGTGCCAGTAGTATCTGGGACAGGGCGGACGAGCAGTACTTC
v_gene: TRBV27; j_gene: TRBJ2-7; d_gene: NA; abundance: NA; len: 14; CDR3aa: CASSLSREAYEQYF; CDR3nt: TGTGCCAGCAGTTTATCCCGGGAAGCTTACGAGCAGTACTTC
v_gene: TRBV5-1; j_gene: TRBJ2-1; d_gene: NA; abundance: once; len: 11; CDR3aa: CASSIDNEQFF; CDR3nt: TGCGCCAGCAGCATTGACAATGAGCAGTTCTTC
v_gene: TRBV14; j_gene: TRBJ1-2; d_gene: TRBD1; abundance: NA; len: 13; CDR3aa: CASSQYQGVGYTF; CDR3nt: TGTGCCAGCAGCCAATACCAGGGGGTTGGCTACACCTTC
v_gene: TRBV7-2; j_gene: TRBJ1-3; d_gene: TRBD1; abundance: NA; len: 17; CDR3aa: CASSLGQGARSGNTIYF; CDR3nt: TGTGCCAGCAGCTTGGGACAGGGGGCGCGGTCTGGAAACACCATATATTTT
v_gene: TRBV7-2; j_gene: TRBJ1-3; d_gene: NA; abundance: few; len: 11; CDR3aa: CASSSPNTIYF; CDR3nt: TGTGCCAGCAGCTCCCCTAACACCATATATTTT
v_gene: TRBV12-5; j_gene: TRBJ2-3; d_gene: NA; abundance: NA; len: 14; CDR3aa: CASGQRDGTDTQYF; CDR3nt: TGTGCTAGTGGCCAAAGGGACGGTACAGATACGCAGTATTTT
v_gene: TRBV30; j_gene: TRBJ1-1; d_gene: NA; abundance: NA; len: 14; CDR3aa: CAWSGISGGTEAFF; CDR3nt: TGTGCCTGGAGTGGGATCTCGGGGGGCACTGAAGCTTTCTTT
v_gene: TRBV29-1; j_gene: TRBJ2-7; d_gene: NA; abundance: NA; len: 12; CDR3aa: CSVRDLNYEQYF; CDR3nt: TGCAGCGTAAGGGACTTAAACTACGAGCAGTACTTC
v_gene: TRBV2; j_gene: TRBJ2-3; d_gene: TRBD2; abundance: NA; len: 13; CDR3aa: CASSGTSVDTQYF; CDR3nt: TGTGCCAGCAGCGGGACTAGCGTGGATACGCAGTATTTT
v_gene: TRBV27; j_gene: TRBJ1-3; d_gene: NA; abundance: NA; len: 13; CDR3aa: CASSYREGNTIYF; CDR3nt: TGTGCCAGCAGTTACCGGGAAGGAAACACCATATATTTT
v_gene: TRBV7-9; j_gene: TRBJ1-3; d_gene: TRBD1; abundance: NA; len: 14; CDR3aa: CASSSQGNGNTIYF; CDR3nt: TGTGCCAGCAGCTCACAGGGGAACGGAAACACCATATATTTT
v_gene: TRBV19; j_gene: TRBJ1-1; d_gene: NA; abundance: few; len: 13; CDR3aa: CASTYRAVSEAFF; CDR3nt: TGTGCCAGTACCTACAGGGCCGTGTCTGAAGCTTTCTTT
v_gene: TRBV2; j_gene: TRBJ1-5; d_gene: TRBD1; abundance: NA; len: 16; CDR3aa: CASSIFPGQGGQPQHF; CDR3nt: TGTGCCAGCAGCATATTCCCGGGACAGGGAGGTCAGCCCCAGCATTTT
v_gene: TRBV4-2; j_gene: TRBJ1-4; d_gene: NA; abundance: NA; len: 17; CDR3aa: CASSQGWTAATNEKLFF; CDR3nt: TGTGCCAGCAGCCAAGGGTGGACAGCCGCAACTAATGAAAAACTGTTTTTT
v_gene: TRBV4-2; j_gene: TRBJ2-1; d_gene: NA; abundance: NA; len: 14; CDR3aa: CASSQDKQGNEQFF; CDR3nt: TGTGCCAGCAGCCAAGATAAACAGGGCAATGAGCAGTTCTTC
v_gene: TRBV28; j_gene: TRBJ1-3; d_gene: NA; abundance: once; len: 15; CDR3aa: CASSYPWTGGNTIYF; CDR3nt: TGTGCCAGCAGTTACCCCTGGACCGGTGGAAACACCATATATTTT
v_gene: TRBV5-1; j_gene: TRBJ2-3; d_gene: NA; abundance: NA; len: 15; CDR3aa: CASSLRGLSTDTQYF; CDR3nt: TGCGCCAGCAGCTTGAGGGGACTCTCCACAGATACGCAGTATTTT
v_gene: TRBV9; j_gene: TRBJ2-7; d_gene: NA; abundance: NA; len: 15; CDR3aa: CASSPYPGASYEQYF; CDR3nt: TGTGCCAGCAGCCCTTACCCCGGGGCTTCCTACGAGCAGTACTTC
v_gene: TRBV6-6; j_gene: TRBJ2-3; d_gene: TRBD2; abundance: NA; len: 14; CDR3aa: CASGGGRATDTQYF; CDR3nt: TGTGCCAGCGGTGGCGGGAGGGCAACAGATACGCAGTATTTT
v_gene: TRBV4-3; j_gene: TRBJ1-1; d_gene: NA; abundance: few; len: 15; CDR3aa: CASSQEGQGPTEAFF; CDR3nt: TGCGCCAGCAGCCAAGAAGGCCAGGGTCCCACTGAAGCTTTCTTT
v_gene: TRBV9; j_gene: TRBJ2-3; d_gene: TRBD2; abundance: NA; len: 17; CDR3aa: CASTPMGTSAITDTQYF; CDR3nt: TGTGCCAGCACCCCAATGGGGACTAGCGCTATCACAGATACGCAGTATTTT
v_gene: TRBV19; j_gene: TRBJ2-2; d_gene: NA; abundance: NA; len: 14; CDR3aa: CASTGTLNTGELFF; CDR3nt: TGTGCCAGCACCGGGACACTGAACACCGGGGAGCTGTTTTTT
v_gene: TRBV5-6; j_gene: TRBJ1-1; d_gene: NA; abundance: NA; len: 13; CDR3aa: CASSAGENTEAFF; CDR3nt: TGTGCCAGCAGCGCAGGGGAGAACACTGAAGCTTTCTTT
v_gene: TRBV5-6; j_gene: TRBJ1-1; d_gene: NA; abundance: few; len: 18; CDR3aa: CASSSLEFEYGSNTEAFF; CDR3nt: TGTGCCAGCAGCTCACTAGAATTTGAATACGGTTCGAACACTGAAGCTTTCTTT
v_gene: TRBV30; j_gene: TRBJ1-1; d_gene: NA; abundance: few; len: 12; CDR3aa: CAWIGGNTEAFF; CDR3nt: TGTGCCTGGATCGGCGGGAACACTGAAGCTTTCTTT
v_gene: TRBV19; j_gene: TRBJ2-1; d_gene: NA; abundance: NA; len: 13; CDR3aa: CATLPPLGNEQFF; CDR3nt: TGTGCCACCCTGCCTCCATTGGGGAATGAGCAGTTCTTC
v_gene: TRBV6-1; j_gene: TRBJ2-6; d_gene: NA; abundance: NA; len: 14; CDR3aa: CASSTSSGANVLTF; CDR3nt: TGTGCCAGCAGTACCAGCTCTGGGGCCAACGTCCTGACTTTC
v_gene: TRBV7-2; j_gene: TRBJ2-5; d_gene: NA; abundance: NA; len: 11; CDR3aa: CASSLAGAQYF; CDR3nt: TGTGCCAGCAGCTTAGCGGGGGCCCAGTACTTC
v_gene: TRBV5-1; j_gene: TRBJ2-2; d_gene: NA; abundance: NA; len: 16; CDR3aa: CATSEATTSNTGELFF; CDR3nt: TGCGCCACCTCGGAGGCAACTACCTCGAACACCGGGGAGCTGTTTTTT
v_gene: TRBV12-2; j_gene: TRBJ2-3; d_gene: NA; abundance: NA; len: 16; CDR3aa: CASRLDGTSGRDTQYF; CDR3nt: TGTGCAAGTCGCTTGGACGGGACTAGCGGCCGGGATACGCAGTATTTT
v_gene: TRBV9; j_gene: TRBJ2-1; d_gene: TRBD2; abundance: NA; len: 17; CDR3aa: CASSPSGRAMVYNEQFF; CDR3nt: TGTGCCAGCAGCCCGAGCGGGAGGGCTATGGTTTACAATGAGCAGTTCTTC
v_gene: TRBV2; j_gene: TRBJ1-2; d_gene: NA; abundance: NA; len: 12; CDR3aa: CASLKGAYGYTF; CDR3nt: TGTGCCAGCCTCAAGGGAGCATATGGCTACACCTTC
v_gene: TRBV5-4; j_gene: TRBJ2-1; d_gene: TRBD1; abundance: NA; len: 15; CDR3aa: CASSPRDSSYNEQFF; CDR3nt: TGTGCCAGCAGCCCCCGGGACAGCTCGTACAATGAGCAGTTCTTC
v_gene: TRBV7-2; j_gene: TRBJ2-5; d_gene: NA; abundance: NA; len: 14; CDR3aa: CASSLGPAVETQYF; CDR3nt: TGTGCCAGCAGCTTAGGACCCGCGGTAGAGACCCAGTACTTC
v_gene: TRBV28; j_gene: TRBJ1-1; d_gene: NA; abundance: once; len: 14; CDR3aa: CATYFGGSGIEAFF; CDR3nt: TGTGCCACCTATTTCGGGGGAAGTGGCATTGAAGCTTTCTTT
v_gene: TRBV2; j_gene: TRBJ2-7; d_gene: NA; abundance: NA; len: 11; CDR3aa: CASSAGGEQYF; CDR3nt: TGTGCCAGCAGTGCGGGCGGCGAGCAGTACTTC
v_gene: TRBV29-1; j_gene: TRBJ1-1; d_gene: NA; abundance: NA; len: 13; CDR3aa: CSVEDRRNTEAFF; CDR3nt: TGCAGCGTTGAAGATCGAAGGAACACTGAAGCTTTCTTT
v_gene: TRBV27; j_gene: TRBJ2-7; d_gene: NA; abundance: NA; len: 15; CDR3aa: CASSLTVKGSYEQYF; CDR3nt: TGTGCCAGCAGTTTGACAGTAAAAGGCTCCTACGAGCAGTACTTC
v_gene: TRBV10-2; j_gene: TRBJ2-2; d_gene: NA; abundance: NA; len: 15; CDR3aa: CASSELLFNTGELFF; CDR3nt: TGCGCCAGCAGTGAGTTACTTTTTAACACCGGGGAGCTGTTTTTT
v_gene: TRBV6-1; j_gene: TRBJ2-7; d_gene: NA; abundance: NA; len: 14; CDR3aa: CASSERFGDYEQYF; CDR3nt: TGTGCCAGCAGTGAACGTTTCGGGGACTACGAGCAGTACTTC
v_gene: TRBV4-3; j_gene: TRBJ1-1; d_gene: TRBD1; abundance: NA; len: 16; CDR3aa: CASSQTGTASNTEAFF; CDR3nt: TGCGCCAGCAGCCAAACAGGGACAGCCTCCAACACTGAAGCTTTCTTT